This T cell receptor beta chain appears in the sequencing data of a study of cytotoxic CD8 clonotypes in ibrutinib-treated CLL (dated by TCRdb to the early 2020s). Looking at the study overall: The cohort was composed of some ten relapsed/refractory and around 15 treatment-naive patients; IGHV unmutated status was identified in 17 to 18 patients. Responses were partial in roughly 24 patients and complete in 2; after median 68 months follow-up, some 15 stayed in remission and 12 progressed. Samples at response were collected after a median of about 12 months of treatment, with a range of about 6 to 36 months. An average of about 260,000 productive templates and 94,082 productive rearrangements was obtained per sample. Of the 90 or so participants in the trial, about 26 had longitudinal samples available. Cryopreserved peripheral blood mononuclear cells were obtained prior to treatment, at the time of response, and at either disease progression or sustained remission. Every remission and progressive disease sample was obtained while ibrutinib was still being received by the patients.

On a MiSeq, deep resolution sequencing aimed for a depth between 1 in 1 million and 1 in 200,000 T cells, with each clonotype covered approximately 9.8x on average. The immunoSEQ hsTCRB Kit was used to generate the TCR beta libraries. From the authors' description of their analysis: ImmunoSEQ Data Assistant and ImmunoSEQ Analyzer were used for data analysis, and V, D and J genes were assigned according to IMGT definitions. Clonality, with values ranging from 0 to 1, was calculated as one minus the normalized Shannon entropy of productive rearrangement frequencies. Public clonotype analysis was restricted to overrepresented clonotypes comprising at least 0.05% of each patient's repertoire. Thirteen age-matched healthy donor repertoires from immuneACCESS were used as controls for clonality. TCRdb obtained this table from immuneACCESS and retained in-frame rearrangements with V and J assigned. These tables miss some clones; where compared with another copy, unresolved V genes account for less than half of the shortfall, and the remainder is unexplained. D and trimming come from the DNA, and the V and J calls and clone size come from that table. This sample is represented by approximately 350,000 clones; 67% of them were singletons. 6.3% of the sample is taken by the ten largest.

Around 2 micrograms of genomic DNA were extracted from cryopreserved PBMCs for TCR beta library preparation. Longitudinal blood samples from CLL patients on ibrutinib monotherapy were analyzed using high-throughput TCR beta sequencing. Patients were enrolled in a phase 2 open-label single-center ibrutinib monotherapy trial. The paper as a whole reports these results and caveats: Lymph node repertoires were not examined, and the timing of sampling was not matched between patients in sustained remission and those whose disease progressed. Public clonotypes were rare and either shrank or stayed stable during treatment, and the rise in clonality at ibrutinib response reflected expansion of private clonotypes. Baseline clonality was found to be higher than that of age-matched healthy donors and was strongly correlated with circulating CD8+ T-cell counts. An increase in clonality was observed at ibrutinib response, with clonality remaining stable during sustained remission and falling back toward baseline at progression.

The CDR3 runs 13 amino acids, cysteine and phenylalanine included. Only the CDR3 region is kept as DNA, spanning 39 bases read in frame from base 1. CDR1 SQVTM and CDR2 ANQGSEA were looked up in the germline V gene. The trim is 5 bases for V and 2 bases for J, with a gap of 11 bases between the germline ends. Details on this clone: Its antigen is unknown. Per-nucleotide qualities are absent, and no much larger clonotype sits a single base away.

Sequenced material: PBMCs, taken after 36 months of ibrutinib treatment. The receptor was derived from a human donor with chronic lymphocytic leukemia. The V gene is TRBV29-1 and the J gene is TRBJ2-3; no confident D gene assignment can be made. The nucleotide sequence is TGCAGCGTTCGAACCAGGTTCACAGATACGCAGTATTTT. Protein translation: CSVRTRFTDTQYF.